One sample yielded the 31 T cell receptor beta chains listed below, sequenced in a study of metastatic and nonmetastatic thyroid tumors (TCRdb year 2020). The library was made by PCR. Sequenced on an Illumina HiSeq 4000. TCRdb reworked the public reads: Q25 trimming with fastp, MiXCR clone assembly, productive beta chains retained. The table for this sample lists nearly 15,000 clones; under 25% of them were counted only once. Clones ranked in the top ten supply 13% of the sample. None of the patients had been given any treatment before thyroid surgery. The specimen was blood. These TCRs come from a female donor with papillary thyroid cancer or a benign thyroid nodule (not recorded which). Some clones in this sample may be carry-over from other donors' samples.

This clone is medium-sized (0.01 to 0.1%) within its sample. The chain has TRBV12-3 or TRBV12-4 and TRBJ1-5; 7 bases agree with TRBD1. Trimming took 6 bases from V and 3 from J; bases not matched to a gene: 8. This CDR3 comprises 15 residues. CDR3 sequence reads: CASSLGGQDNQPQHF. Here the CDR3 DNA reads TGTGCCAGCAGCCTCGGCGGACAGGACAATCAGCCCCAGCATTTT.

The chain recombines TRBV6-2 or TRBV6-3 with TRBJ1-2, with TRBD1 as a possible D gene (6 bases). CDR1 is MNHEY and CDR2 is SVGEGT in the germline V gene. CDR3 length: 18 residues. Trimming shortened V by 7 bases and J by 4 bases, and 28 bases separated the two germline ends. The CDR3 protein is CASIQAEGGITLSYGYTF. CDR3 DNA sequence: TGTGCCAGCATCCAAGCGGAGGGGGGGATCACCCTTTCCTATGGCTACACCTTC.

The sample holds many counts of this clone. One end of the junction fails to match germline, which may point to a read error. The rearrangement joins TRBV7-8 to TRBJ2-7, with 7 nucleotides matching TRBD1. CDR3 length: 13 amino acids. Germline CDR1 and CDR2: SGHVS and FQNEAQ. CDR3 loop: CASSMRDRSEFDF. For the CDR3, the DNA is TGTGCCAGCAGTATGAGGGACAGATCAGAATTCGACTTC.

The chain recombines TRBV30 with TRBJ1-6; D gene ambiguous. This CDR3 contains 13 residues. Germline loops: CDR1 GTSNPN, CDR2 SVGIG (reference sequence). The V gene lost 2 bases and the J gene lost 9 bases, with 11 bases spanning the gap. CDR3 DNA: TGTGCCTGGAGTCCGGGGATGGGTTCACCCCTCCACTTT. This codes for CAWSPGMGSPLHF.

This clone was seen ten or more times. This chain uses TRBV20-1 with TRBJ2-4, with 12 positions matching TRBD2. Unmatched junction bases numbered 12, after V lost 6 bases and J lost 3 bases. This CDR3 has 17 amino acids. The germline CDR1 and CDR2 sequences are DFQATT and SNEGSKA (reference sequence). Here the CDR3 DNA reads TGCAGTGCCCGACTAGCGGGAGCCGAGGGTGGCAAAAACATTCAGTACTTC. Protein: CSARLAGAEGGKNIQYF.

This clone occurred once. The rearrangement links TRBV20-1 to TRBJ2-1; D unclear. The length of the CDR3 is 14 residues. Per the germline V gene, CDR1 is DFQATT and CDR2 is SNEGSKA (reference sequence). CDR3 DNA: TGCAATGCCATCCGCAGGTACTTCTACAATGAGCAGTTCTTC. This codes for CNAIRRYFYNEQFF.

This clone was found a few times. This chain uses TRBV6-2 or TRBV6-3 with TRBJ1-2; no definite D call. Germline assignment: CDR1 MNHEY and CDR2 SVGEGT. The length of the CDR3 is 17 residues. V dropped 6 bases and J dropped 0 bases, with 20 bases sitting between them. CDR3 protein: CASSPSRTLQPNYGYTF. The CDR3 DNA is TGTGCCAGCAGCCCATCAAGGACTCTCCAGCCTAACTATGGCTACACCTTC.

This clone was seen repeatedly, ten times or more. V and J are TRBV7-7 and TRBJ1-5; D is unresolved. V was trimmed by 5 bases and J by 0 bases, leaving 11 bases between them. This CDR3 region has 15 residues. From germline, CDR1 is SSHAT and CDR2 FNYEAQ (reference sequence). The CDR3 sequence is CASSEPADSNQPQHF. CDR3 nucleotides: TGTGCCAGCAGCGAGCCAGCAGATAGCAATCAGCCCCAGCATTTT.

The CDR3 is CASSPGGTNEKLFF. CDR3 DNA: TGTGCCAGCTCACCGGGAGGGACTAATGAAAAACTGTTTTTT. V is TRBV18 and J is TRBJ1-4, with unresolved D. Germline V lookup: CDR1 KGHSH, CDR2 LQKENI. The germline V and J ends were trimmed by 3 bases and 2 bases, with 7 bases remaining between them. The CDR3 covers 14 residues.

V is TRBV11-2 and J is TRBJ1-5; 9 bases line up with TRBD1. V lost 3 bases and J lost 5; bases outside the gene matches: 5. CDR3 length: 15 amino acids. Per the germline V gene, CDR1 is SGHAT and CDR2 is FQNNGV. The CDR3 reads CASSFRTGDDQPQHF. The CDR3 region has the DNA TGTGCCAGCAGCTTCCGGACAGGGGATGATCAGCCCCAGCATTTT. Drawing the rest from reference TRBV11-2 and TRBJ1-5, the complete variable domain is EAGVAQSPRYKIIEKRQSVAFWCNPISGHATLYWYQQILGQGPKLLIQFQNNGVVDDSQLPKDRFSAERLKGVDSTLKIQPAKLEDSAVYLCASSFRTGDDQPQHFGDGTRLSIL.

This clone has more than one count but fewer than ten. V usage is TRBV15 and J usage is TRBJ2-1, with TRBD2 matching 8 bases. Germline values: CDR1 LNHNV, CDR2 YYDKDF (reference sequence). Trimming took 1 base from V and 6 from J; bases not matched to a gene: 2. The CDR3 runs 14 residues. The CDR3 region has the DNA TGTGCCACCAGCAGAGTACTAGCGGTCAATGAGCAGTTCTTC. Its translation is CATSRVLAVNEQFF.

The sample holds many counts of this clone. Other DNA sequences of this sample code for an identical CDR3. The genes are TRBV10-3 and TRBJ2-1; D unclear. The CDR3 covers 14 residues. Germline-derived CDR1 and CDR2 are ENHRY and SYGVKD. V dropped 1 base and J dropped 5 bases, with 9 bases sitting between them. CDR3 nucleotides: TGTGCCATCAGTGAGTTTGGACCCAACAATGAGCAGTTCTTC. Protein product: CAISEFGPNNEQFF.

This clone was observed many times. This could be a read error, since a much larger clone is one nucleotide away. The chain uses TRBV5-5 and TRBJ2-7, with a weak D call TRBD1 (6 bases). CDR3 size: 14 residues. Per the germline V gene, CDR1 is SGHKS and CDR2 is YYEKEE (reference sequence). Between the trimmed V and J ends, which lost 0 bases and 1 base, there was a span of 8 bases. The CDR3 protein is CASSLAGTSYEQYF. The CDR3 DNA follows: TGTGCCAGCAGCTTGGCCGGGACATCCTACGAGCAGTACTTC. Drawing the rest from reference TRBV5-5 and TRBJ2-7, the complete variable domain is DAGVTQSPTHLIKTRGQQVTLRCSPISGHKSVSWYQQVLGQGPQFIFQYYEKEERGRGNFPDRFSARQFPNYSSELNVNALLLGDSALYLCASSLAGTSYEQYFGPGTRLTVT.

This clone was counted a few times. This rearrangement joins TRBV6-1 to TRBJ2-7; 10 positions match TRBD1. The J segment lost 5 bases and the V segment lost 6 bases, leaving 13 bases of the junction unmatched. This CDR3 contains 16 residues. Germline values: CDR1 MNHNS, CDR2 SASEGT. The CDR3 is CASRMTGGAVDHEQYF. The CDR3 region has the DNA TGTGCCAGCAGAATGACAGGGGGCGCAGTTGACCACGAGCAGTACTTC.

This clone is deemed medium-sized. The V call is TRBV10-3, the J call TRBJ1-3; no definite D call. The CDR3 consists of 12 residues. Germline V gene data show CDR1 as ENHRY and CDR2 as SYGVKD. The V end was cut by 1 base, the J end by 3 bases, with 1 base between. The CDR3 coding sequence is TGTGCCATCAGTGAGTTTGGAAACACCATATATTTT. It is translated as CAISEFGNTIYF.

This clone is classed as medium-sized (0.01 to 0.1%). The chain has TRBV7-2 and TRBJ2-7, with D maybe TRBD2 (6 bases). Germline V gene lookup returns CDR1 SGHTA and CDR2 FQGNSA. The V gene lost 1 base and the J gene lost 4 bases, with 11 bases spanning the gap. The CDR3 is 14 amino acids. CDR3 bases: TGTGCCAGCAGCTTAGGTATGGGGGGTTACGAGCAGTACTTC. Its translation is CASSLGMGGYEQYF.

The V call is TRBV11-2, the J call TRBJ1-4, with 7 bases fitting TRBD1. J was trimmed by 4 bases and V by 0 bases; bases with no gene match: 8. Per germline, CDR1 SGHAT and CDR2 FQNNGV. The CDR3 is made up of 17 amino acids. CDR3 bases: TGTGCCAGCAGCTTAGAGATGACAGGGCTTTTTAATGAAAAACTGTTTTTT. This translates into CASSLEMTGLFNEKLFF.

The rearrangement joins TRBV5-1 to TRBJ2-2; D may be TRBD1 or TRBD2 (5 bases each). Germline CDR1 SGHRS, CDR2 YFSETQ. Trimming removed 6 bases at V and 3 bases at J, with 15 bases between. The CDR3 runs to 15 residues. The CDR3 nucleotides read TGCGCCAGCACCCTGGGGGAAGTGGACACCGGGGAGCTGTTTTTT. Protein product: CASTLGEVDTGELFF.

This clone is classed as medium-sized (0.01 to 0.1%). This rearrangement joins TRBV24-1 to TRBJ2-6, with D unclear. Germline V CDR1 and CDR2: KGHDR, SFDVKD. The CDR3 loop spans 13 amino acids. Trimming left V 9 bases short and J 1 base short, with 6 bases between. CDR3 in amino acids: CATAQSGANVLTF. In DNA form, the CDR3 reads TGTGCCACCGCTCAATCTGGGGCCAACGTCCTGACTTTC.

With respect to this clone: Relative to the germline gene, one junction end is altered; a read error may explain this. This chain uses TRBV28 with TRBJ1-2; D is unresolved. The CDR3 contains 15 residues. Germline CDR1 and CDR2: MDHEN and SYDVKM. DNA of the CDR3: TGTGCCAGTAGTTTACCCTCCTCCGAGATCTATGGCTACACCTTC. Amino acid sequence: CASSLPSSEIYGYTF.

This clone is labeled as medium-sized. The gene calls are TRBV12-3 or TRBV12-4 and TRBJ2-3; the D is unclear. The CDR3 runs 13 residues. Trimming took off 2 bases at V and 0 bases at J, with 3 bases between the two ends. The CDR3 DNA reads TGTGCCAGCAGTTTATATAGCACAGATACGCAGTATTTT. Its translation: CASSLYSTDTQYF.

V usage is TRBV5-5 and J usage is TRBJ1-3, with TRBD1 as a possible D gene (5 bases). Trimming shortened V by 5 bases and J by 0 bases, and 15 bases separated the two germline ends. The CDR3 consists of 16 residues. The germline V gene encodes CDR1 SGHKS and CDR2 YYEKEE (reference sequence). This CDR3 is CASRPRQTSSGNTIYF. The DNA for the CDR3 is TGTGCCAGCAGGCCTAGACAGACGAGCTCTGGAAACACCATATATTTT.

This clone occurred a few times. CDR3 DNA sequence: TGTGCCAGCAGTCCAGGGAATGGCTACACCTTC. Residues: CASSPGNGYTF. This rearrangement joins TRBV6-1 to TRBJ1-2, with D possibly TRBD1 on 5 matching bases. Trimming pared 5 bases from V and 6 bases from J, leaving 7 bases between. The CDR3 extends over 11 amino acids. Looked up from germline, CDR1 is MNHNS and CDR2 is SASEGT.

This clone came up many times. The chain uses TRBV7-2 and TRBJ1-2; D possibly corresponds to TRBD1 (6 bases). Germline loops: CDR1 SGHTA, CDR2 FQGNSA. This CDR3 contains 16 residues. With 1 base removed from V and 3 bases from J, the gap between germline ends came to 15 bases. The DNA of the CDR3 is TGTGCCAGCAGCTTAGTGCCCGCAGGGGAGGACTATGGCTACACCTTC. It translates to CASSLVPAGEDYGYTF.

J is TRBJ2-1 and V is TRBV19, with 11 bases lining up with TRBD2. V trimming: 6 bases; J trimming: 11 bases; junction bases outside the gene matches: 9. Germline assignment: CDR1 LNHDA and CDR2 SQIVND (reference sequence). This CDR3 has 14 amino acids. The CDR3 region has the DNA TGTGCCAGTAGGCAGACTAGCGGGAAGAATAAGCAGTTCTTC. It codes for CASRQTSGKNKQFF.

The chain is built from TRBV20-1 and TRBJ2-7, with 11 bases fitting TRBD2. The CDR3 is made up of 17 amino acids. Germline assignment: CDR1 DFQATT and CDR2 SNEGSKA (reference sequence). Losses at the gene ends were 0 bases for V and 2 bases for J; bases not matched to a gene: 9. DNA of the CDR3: TGCAGTGCTAGAGATCACAGACTAGCGGGGCGAGCCTACGAGCAGTACTTC. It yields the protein CSARDHRLAGRAYEQYF.

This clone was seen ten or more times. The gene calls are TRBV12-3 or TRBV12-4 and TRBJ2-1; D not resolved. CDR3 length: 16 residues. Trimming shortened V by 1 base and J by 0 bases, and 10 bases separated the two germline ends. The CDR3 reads CASSLGGFYSYNEQFF. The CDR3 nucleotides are TGTGCCAGCAGTTTAGGTGGTTTTTACTCCTACAATGAGCAGTTCTTC.

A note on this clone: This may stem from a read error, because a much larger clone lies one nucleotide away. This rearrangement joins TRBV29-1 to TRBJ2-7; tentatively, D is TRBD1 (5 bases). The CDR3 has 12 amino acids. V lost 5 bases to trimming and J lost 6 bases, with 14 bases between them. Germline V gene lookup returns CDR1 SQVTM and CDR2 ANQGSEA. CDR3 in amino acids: CSVRAQVGEQYF. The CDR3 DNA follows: TGCAGCGTTCGGGCACAGGTGGGCGAGCAGTACTTC.

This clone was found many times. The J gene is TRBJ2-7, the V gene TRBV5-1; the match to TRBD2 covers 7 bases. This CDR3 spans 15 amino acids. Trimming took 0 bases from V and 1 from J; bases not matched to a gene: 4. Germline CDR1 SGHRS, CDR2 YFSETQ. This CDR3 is CASSLGGSFSYEQYF. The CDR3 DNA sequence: TGCGCCAGCAGCTTGGGCGGGAGCTTTTCCTACGAGCAGTACTTC.

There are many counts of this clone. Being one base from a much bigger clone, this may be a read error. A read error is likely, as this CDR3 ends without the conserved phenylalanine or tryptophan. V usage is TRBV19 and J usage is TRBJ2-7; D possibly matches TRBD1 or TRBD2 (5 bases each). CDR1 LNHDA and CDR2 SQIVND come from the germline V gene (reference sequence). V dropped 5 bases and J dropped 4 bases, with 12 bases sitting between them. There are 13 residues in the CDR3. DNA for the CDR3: TGTGCCAGTAGTTCCGGGACCCGATACGAGCAGTACCTC. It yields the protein CASSSGTRYEQYL.

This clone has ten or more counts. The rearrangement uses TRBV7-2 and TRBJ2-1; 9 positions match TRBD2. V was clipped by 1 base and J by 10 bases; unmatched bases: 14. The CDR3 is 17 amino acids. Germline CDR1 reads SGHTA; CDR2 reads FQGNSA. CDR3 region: CASSLGLVAGALLEQFF. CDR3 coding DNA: TGTGCCAGCAGCTTAGGGCTTGTAGCGGGAGCCCTACTCGAGCAGTTCTTC.